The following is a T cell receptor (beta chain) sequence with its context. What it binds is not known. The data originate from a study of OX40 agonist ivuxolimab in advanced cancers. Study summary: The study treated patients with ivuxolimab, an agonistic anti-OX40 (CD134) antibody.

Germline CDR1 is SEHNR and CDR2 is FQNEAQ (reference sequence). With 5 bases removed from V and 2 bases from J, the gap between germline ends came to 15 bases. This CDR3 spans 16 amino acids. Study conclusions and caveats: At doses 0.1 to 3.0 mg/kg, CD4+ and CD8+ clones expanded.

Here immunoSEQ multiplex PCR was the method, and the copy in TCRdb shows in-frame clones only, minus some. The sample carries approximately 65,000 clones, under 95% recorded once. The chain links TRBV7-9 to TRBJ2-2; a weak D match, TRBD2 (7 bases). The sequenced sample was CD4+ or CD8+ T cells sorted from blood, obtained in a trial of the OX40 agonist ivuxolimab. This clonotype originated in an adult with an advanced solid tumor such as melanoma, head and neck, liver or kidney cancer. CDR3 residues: CASSKGGEPNTGELFF. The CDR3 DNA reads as TGTGCCAGCAGCAAGGGGGGGGAACCCAACACCGGGGAGCTGTTTTTT.